The 18 T cell receptor beta chains below all came from one sample that was sequenced in a study of blood T cell repertoires in COVID-19. Repertoires were generated with immunoSEQ multiplex PCR, while TCRdb's copy carries only in-frame clones and drops some. The sample comprises about 130,000 clones, almost 85% of which are singletons, and around 13% rests with the top ten. Material for sequencing was peripheral blood. Receptor source: a human donor in a cohort sampled during active COVID-19.

The chain joins TRBV19 to TRBJ2-7, with 12 bases aligning to TRBD2. The junction had 6 bases not matched to a gene; V was cut back by 4 bases and J by 2 bases. The germline CDR1 and CDR2 sequences are LNHDA and SQIVND (reference sequence). The length of the CDR3 is 16 residues. CDR3 sequence (DNA): TGTGCCAGTAGTACCCTAGCGGGGGGGCCCCCCTACGAGCAGTACTTC. It is translated as CASSTLAGGPPYEQYF.

The gene calls are TRBV11-2 and TRBJ2-3; D might be TRBD1 (6 bases). The length of the CDR3 is 17 residues. The germline CDR1 and CDR2 sequences are SGHAT and FQNNGV. Trimming shortened V by 0 bases and J by 2 bases, and 15 bases separated the two germline ends. As DNA, the CDR3 is TGTGCCAGCAGCTTAGACCCCTCAGGGGCCTTCACAGATACGCAGTATTTT. Translated, it gives CASSLDPSGAFTDTQYF.

V usage is TRBV6-5 and J usage is TRBJ2-5; TRBD2 aligns across 10 bases. V shed 8 bases and J 7 bases; nucleotides not matched to a gene: 10. This CDR3 has 14 residues. The germline V gene encodes CDR1 MNHEY and CDR2 SVGAGI. CDR3 sequence (DNA): TGTGCCAGCCTAGGACTAGCGGTTGGTGGGACCCAGTACTTC. Amino acids: CASLGLAVGGTQYF.

The rearrangement links TRBV30 to TRBJ1-2; the D gene is possibly TRBD1 (5 bases). Germline values: CDR1 GTSNPN, CDR2 SVGIG (reference sequence). Between the trimmed V and J ends, which lost 3 bases and 8 bases, there was a span of 22 bases. CDR3 size: 15 residues. The CDR3 sequence: CAWRAQRDPGRGYTF. CDR3 nucleotide sequence: TGTGCCTGGAGGGCACAAAGGGACCCCGGGAGAGGCTACACCTTC.

The chain joins TRBV6-5 to TRBJ1-1; D remains ambiguous. The CDR3 is made up of 13 amino acids. CDR1 and CDR2 from the germline V gene are MNHEY and SVGAGI. Trimming removed 4 bases at V and 1 base at J, with 7 bases between. DNA of the CDR3: TGTGCCAGCAGTTTGACACAGAACACTGAAGCTTTCTTT. The encoded protein is CASSLTQNTEAFF.

With regard to this clone: Different DNA sequences within this sample yield the same CDR3. The rearrangement joins TRBV5-4 to TRBJ2-5; tentative D call: TRBD1 (5 bases). Germline CDR1 and CDR2: SGHNT and YYREEE (reference sequence). The CDR3 length is 15 residues. V was pared by 0 bases and J by 4 bases, with 13 bases between. CDR3 amino acids: CASSLGGQGRETQYF. CDR3 sequence (DNA): TGTGCCAGCAGCTTGGGGGGTCAGGGTAGAGAGACCCAGTACTTC.

The chain couples TRBV5-1 to TRBJ2-2; 8 bases match TRBD1. V shed 7 bases, J shed 1 base, and the junction held 6 bases outside the gene matches. The length of the CDR3 is 15 residues. Germline assignment: CDR1 SGHRS and CDR2 YFSETQ. The CDR3 sequence: CASEYGTGNTGELFF. Here the CDR3 DNA reads TGCGCCAGCGAGTACGGGACAGGGAACACCGGGGAGCTGTTTTTT.

This chain connects TRBV28 to TRBJ1-3, with D tentatively TRBD1 (6 bases). Germline V gene data show CDR1 as MDHEN and CDR2 as SYDVKM. The CDR3 contains 13 residues. V dropped 6 bases and J dropped 8 bases, with 14 bases sitting between them. The CDR3 spells CASSKQGGYTIYF. The CDR3, as DNA: TGTGCCAGCAGCAAACAAGGGGGTTACACCATATATTTT.

V is TRBV30 and J is TRBJ2-5; perhaps TRBD2 as D (7 bases). Trimming took off 0 bases at V and 3 bases at J, with 11 bases between the two ends. The CDR3 runs 14 residues. Germline V lookup: CDR1 GTSNPN, CDR2 SVGIG (reference sequence). The CDR3 DNA reads as TGTGCCTGGAGTGTAGGGGGGGGAGAAGAGACCCAGTACTTC. This gives the protein CAWSVGGGEETQYF. The variable domain in full, with the rest retrieved from reference TRBV30 and TRBJ2-5, is SQTIHQWPATLVQPVGSPLSLECTVEGTSNPNLYWYRQAAGRGLQLLFYSVGIGQISSEVPQNLSASRPQDRQFILSSKKLLLSDSGFYLCAWSVGGGEETQYFGPGTRLLVL.

The chain joins TRBV5-6 to TRBJ1-1, with a weak D call TRBD1 (6 bases). The CDR3 length is 17 residues. Germline CDR1 is SGHDT and CDR2 is YYEEEE. V gave up 2 bases and J gave up 6 bases, with 23 bases separating them. DNA for the CDR3: TGTGCCAGCAGCTTAGGCCCTAGGGTCACAGGGACCCCTGAAGCTTTCTTT. Its protein product is CASSLGPRVTGTPEAFF.

This chain connects TRBV9 to TRBJ1-4; unclear D gene. CDR1 and CDR2 (germline): SGDLS, YYNGEE. Deletions cut 0 bases from V and 0 bases from J, with 9 bases between. The CDR3 is made up of 16 amino acids. For the CDR3, the DNA is TGTGCCAGCAGCGTAGGTTTCCTTGCAACTAATGAAAAACTGTTTTTT. The encoded protein is CASSVGFLATNEKLFF.

V is TRBV6-2 or TRBV6-3 and J is TRBJ2-7, with TRBD1 matching over 8 bases. Germline assignment: CDR1 MNHEY and CDR2 SVGEGT. The V and J ends lost 6 bases and 4 bases, in that order; junction bases with no gene match: 11. The CDR3 is 15 amino acids. In nucleotides, the CDR3 is TGTGCCAGCAGCCCCGGACAGGGTGGTAGATACGAGCAGTACTTC. Its translation: CASSPGQGGRYEQYF.

This rearrangement joins TRBV6-5 to TRBJ2-3; 7 positions agree with TRBD2. With V trimmed by 6 bases and J by 5 bases, 11 bases remained unmatched. CDR1 and CDR2 from the germline V gene are MNHEY and SVGAGI. This CDR3 contains 15 residues. The CDR3 bases are TGTGCCAGCAGGGTAGCACTAGCGACGAGAGATACGCAGTATTTT. The encoded protein is CASRVALATRDTQYF.

This clone was recorded once. The genes are TRBV12-5 and TRBJ2-3; TRBD2 agrees at 13 bases. Per the germline V gene, CDR1 is LGHNT and CDR2 is FRNRAP. The CDR3 contains 18 residues. The V gene end was trimmed by 6 bases and the J gene end by 5 bases; junction bases not matched to a gene: 14. This CDR3 reads CASGRLGLAGAGGDTQYF. The CDR3 DNA follows: TGTGCTAGTGGCCGCCTTGGACTAGCGGGGGCCGGGGGAGATACGCAGTATTTT.

This sequence joins TRBV7-2 and TRBJ2-1; TRBD2 matches 8 bases. Germline V gene sequence: CDR1 SGHTA, CDR2 FQGNSA. The CDR3 totals 15 residues. With V trimmed by 5 bases and J by 9 bases, 12 bases remained unmatched. The CDR3 loop reads CASSPVQAAGVEQFF. The CDR3 coding sequence is TGTGCCAGCAGCCCTGTGCAGGCAGCGGGGGTTGAGCAGTTCTTC.

The V call is TRBV5-5, the J call TRBJ1-1; the D gene is possibly TRBD1 (6 bases). The CDR3 totals 15 residues. V gave up 1 base and J gave up 4 bases, with 14 bases separating them. The V gene's germline CDR1 is SGHKS and CDR2 YYEKEE (reference sequence). CDR3 loop: CASSLLQGGTTEAFF. For the CDR3, the DNA is TGTGCCAGCAGCTTGTTACAGGGTGGGACCACTGAAGCTTTCTTT.

The genes are TRBV4-1 and TRBJ1-1; a possible D gene is TRBD1 (5 bases). The germline V gene encodes CDR1 MGHRA and CDR2 YSYEKL. CDR3 length: 17 residues. V was cut by 1 base and J by 5 bases, with 20 bases left in between. In DNA, the CDR3 is TGCGCCAGCAGCCAAGTTCGACAGAGGATAGGGAGGACTGAAGCTTTCTTT. Protein product: CASSQVRQRIGRTEAFF.

This clone has just one count. The gene calls are TRBV11-2 and TRBJ2-2, with TRBD1 matching over 7 bases. The trim removed 2 bases at V and 4 bases at J, leaving 4 bases unmatched. This CDR3 comprises 15 residues. The V gene's germline CDR1 is SGHAT and CDR2 FQNNGV. The CDR3 DNA follows: TGTGCCAGCAGCTTATCGGGACAGTCCACCGGGGAGCTGTTTTTT. It specifies CASSLSGQSTGELFF.